These 23 T cell receptor beta chains came from one sample sequenced in a study of cytomegalovirus exposure and HLA in healthy donors. PCR used 60 Vbeta primers and 13 Jbeta primers. Clones were read by immunoSEQ multiplex PCR, and TCRdb kept only the in-frame ones, dropping some. Its listing shows approximately 76,000 clones. Sequencing input: PBMCs. These receptors were taken from a man between 18 and 35 years old in good health and CMV-seropositive.

V and J are TRBV7-3 and TRBJ2-1, with D possibly matching TRBD1 (5 bases). Germline CDR1 SGHTA, CDR2 FQGTGA. This CDR3 region has 15 residues. The germline V and J ends were trimmed by 0 bases and 3 bases, with 9 bases remaining between them. The CDR3 protein is CASSLTRADYNEQFF. In DNA, the CDR3 is TGTGCCAGCAGCTTAACCAGGGCAGACTACAATGAGCAGTTCTTC.

J is TRBJ2-7 and V is TRBV10-3; no firm D call. Trimming stripped 0 bases from V and 3 bases from J, with 6 bases between. CDR1 ENHRY and CDR2 SYGVKD come from the germline V gene. The CDR3 spans 13 residues. In DNA form, the CDR3 reads TGTGCCATCAGTGAGTCGGGCAGCTACGAGCAGTACTTC. This translates into CAISESGSYEQYF.

The chain has TRBV21-1 and TRBJ1-5; whether TRBD1, the table's D call, matches the DNA was not checked. TRBV21-1 is an annotated pseudogene. The CDR3 runs to 15 residues. CDR3 in amino acids: CASRPGTVSNQPQHF. DNA for the CDR3: TGTGCCAGCAGACCAGGGACAGTTAGCAATCAGCCCCAGCATTTT.

The genes are TRBV5-1 and TRBJ2-3; TRBD1 matches at 7 bases. The CDR3 is 16 amino acids. Per the germline V gene, CDR1 is SGHRS and CDR2 is YFSETQ. After removal of 2 bases from V and 2 bases from J, the junction contained 8 bases not matched to a gene. The CDR3 nucleotides read TGCGCCAGCAGCTTAGGACAGGCCCATTTCACAGATACGCAGTATTTT. Residues: CASSLGQAHFTDTQYF.

The V gene is TRBV5-1, the J gene TRBJ1-4, with 9 positions matching TRBD1. Looked up from germline, CDR1 is SGHRS and CDR2 is YFSETQ. The junction had 6 bases not matched to a gene; V was cut back by 4 bases and J by 5 bases. This CDR3 contains 15 residues. The DNA for the CDR3 is TGCGCCAGCAGCCCCGGACAGGGGCAAAATGAAAAACTGTTTTTT. It specifies CASSPGQGQNEKLFF.

V and J are TRBV2 and TRBJ1-2; D gene unclear. Trimming removed 2 bases from V and 8 bases from J, with 15 bases in between. In germline, CDR1 is SNHLY, CDR2 FYNNEI. The CDR3 is 14 residues long. The CDR3 loop is CASSETGARRGYTF. The CDR3 DNA follows: TGTGCCAGCAGTGAAACGGGAGCCAGGAGGGGCTACACCTTC.

The chain joins TRBV18 to TRBJ1-4; 7 positions match TRBD1. The CDR3 extends over 14 amino acids. Germline lookup yields CDR1 KGHSH and CDR2 LQKENI. V was pared by 4 bases and J by 10 bases, with 9 bases of the junction left unmatched. The CDR3 here is CASSLDRAFGKLFF. Here the CDR3 DNA reads TGTGCCAGCTCACTAGACAGGGCCTTCGGAAAACTGTTTTTT. Using reference TRBV18 and TRBJ1-4 for the parts outside the CDR3, the full variable domain is NAGVMQNPRHLVRRRGQEARLRCSPMKGHSHVYWYRQLPEEGLKFMVYLQKENIIDESGMPKERFSAEFPKEGPSILRIQQVVRGDSAAYFCASSLDRAFGKLFFGSGTQLSVL.

The chain employs TRBV19 and TRBJ1-5; a weak D match, TRBD1 (6 bases). In germline, CDR1 is LNHDA, CDR2 SQIVND (reference sequence). The CDR3 runs 17 residues. The ends were cut back, 1 base at V and 0 bases at J, with 13 bases in the middle. Here the CDR3 reads CASSIGQARYSNQPQHF. The CDR3 DNA sequence: TGTGCCAGTAGTATAGGACAGGCCCGCTATAGCAATCAGCCCCAGCATTTT.

The chain links TRBV4-2 to TRBJ2-3; 9 positions match TRBD2. The length of the CDR3 is 17 residues. Per the germline V gene, CDR1 is LGHNA and CDR2 is YNFKEQ. Trimming cost V 3 bases and J 0 bases; bases outside gene matches: 7. In DNA form, the CDR3 reads TGTGCCAGCAGCCAGGTAGCGGGAGCGTTTAGCACAGATACGCAGTATTTT. Translating gives CASSQVAGAFSTDTQYF.

CDR3 residues: CAIRADRISGNTIYF. The CDR3 bases are TGTGCCATCCGGGCGGACAGAATCTCTGGAAACACCATATATTTT. The chain recombines TRBV10-3 with TRBJ1-3; D is possibly TRBD1 (6 bases). Germline-derived CDR1 and CDR2 are ENHRY and SYGVKD. This CDR3 spans 15 amino acids. V lost 8 bases to trimming and J lost 0 bases, with 14 bases between them.

The V call is TRBV9, the J call TRBJ1-4, with D uncertain. In germline, CDR1 is SGDLS, CDR2 YYNGEE. CDR3 size: 17 residues. The ends were cut back, 3 bases at V and 3 bases at J, with 18 bases in the middle. In nucleotides, the CDR3 is TGTGCCAGCAGCGAGATGGGCACCGGTTCAGCTAATGAAAAACTGTTTTTT. Its protein is CASSEMGTGSANEKLFF.

In DNA form, the CDR3 reads TGTGCCAGCAGGGTAGACAGGGGGAACACTGAAGCTTTCTTT. Translation gives CASRVDRGNTEAFF. The gene calls are TRBV6-5 and TRBJ1-1; 8 nucleotides match TRBD1. This CDR3 contains 14 residues. Germline V CDR1 and CDR2: MNHEY, SVGAGI. With V trimmed by 6 bases and J by 1 base, 4 bases remained unmatched.

The V call is TRBV11-3, the J call TRBJ2-2; D possibly corresponds to TRBD2 (7 bases). The CDR3 contains 17 residues. Deletions cut 2 bases from V and 3 bases from J, with 16 bases between. Germline loops: CDR1 SGHNT, CDR2 YENEEA. For the CDR3, the DNA is TGTGCCAGCAGCTTATCGTTTTGGGGGGGCGACACCGGGGAGCTGTTTTTT. Amino acids: CASSLSFWGGDTGELFF.

The rearrangement joins TRBV5-1 to TRBJ2-3; D is unresolved. Germline CDR1 and CDR2: SGHRS and YFSETQ. V dropped 1 base and J dropped 2 bases, with 8 bases sitting between them. The CDR3 spans 14 residues. For the CDR3, the DNA is TGCGCCAGCAGCTTGAGAGGTGACACAGATACGCAGTATTTT. It yields the protein CASSLRGDTDTQYF.

This chain uses TRBV5-5 with TRBJ2-1; 7 bases align to TRBD2. The CDR3 totals 16 residues. CDR1 and CDR2 from the germline V gene are SGHKS and YYEKEE (reference sequence). The V segment lost 3 bases and the J segment 8 bases; nucleotides outside the gene matches: 14. CDR3 nucleotide sequence: TGTGCCAGCAGCTCGCCCGTAGGTAGCGGGTGGCATGAGCAGTTCTTC. Encoded protein: CASSSPVGSGWHEQFF.

This sequence joins TRBV13 and TRBJ2-5; D not certain. The J call may be faulty, since TRBJ2-7 better matches the DNA end. CDR1 is PRHDT, CDR2 FYEKMQ, per germline (reference sequence). The CDR3 sequence is 12 residues long. CDR3 region: CASSPSRYEQYF. The CDR3 nucleotides are TGTGCCAGCAGCCCCTCTCGTTACGAGCAGTACTTC.

The chain combines TRBV6-4 with TRBJ2-3; 10 bases align to TRBD2. J gave up 4 bases and V 3 bases, and 4 bases lay outside the gene matches. The germline V gene encodes CDR1 MRHNA and CDR2 SNTAGT. CDR3 size: 15 residues. CDR3 sequence reads: CASSELAGFADTQYF. The CDR3 DNA is TGTGCCAGCAGTGAACTAGCGGGGTTCGCAGATACGCAGTATTTT.

V usage is TRBV7-2 and J usage is TRBJ2-7; 11 bases map to TRBD2. Germline V gives CDR1 SGHTA, CDR2 FQGNSA. The CDR3 consists of 17 residues. V trimming: 4 bases; J trimming: 3 bases; junction bases outside the gene matches: 11. DNA for the CDR3: TGTGCCAGCAGCTGGGACACGGGACTAGCGGTATTCTACGAGCAGTACTTC. It specifies CASSWDTGLAVFYEQYF.

This chain links TRBV25-1 with TRBJ1-6, with TRBD1 as a possible D gene (5 bases). CDR1 is MGHDK and CDR2 is SYGVNS in the germline V gene. V lost 4 bases to trimming and J lost 8 bases, with 12 bases between them. The CDR3 consists of 14 residues. CDR3 bases: TGTGCCAGCAGTGTAACAGGCGGGGATTCACCCCTCCACTTT. This gives the protein CASSVTGGDSPLHF.

The V gene is TRBV18, the J gene TRBJ2-5; 9 nucleotides agree with TRBD1. The CDR3 sequence is 18 residues long. The J segment lost 2 bases and the V segment lost 2 bases, leaving 12 bases of the junction unmatched. Germline V gene sequence: CDR1 KGHSH, CDR2 LQKENI. CDR3 residues: CASSPVLGQGSGQETQYF. CDR3 bases: TGTGCCAGCTCACCAGTCCTGGGACAGGGATCGGGACAAGAGACCCAGTACTTC.

This rearrangement joins TRBV6-5 to TRBJ1-1; no clear D. V lost 2 bases, J lost 3 bases, and 13 bases lay in between. Germline V gene sequence: CDR1 MNHEY, CDR2 SVGAGI. This CDR3 has 15 amino acids. The CDR3 coding sequence is TGTGCCAGCAGTTACGCCGGCGGCGGGGACACTGAAGCTTTCTTT. It yields the protein CASSYAGGGDTEAFF.

The chain employs TRBV28 and TRBJ2-7; D unclear. V was trimmed by 7 bases and J by 4 bases, leaving 11 bases between them. This CDR3 has 12 residues. Germline CDR1 MDHEN, CDR2 SYDVKM. CDR3 nucleotides: TGTGCCAGCATGCCTAACGGTTACGAGCAGTACTTC. This gives the protein CASMPNGYEQYF.

The V gene is TRBV28, the J gene TRBJ1-2; D is unclear. The CDR3 runs to 13 residues. The germline V gene has CDR1 MDHEN and CDR2 SYDVKM. The V and J ends lost 2 bases and 8 bases respectively, with 12 bases between them. The CDR3 DNA reads as TGTGCCAGCAGTTTAGCAACTAAGGCGGGCTACACCTTC. This codes for CASSLATKAGYTF.